This entry lists 24 T cell receptor beta chains sequenced from one sample in a study of blood T cells in healthy people across ages. With a J-beta primer mix and a sample-barcoded 5' primer, a second PCR ran 7 to 11 cycles. One entry per CDR3 protein results from TCRdb running MiXCR on the 5' RACE reads. Altogether some 710,000 distinct CDR3 sequences are present, about 46% being singletons, with the ten largest covering about a sixth. Specimen: blood. The receptors here all came from an elderly man in good health.

The rearrangement links TRBV12-3 or TRBV12-4 to TRBJ2-3, with no clear D. The V end lost 11 bases, the J end lost 8 bases, and 5 bases lay between the germline ends. This CDR3 region has 8 residues. This CDR3 is CASITQYF. The CDR3 bases are TGTGCCTCCATTACGCAGTATTTT.

This clonotype was recorded a few times. This sequence joins TRBV20-1 and TRBJ2-3, with 12 bases fitting TRBD2. With 6 bases clipped from V and 8 bases from J, the junction kept 9 bases outside the gene matches. Germline loops: CDR1 DFQATT, CDR2 SNEGSKA (reference sequence). This CDR3 has 14 amino acids. CDR3 sequence reads: CSAQTWTSGTTQYF. As DNA, the CDR3 is TGCAGTGCCCAAACATGGACTAGCGGGACTACGCAGTATTTT.

In this sample, this clonotype turned up a few times. This chain links TRBV27 with TRBJ1-2, with 7 bases identical to TRBD1. With V trimmed by 4 bases and J by 7 bases, 15 bases remained unmatched. This CDR3 region has 16 residues. The germline gives CDR1 MNHEY, CDR2 SMNVEV (reference sequence). The CDR3 DNA reads as TGTGCCAGCAGTTCAACCGGGACAGCGGTAGGAGGTGGCTACACCTTC. It is translated as CASSSTGTAVGGGYTF.

The chain uses TRBV7-2 and TRBJ2-7; D call uncertain. This CDR3 is built from 14 residues. The V end lost 4 bases, the J end lost 2 bases, and 12 bases lay between the germline ends. CDR1 and CDR2 from the germline V gene are SGHTA and FQGNSA. CDR3 DNA: TGTGCCAGCAGCTACATCCCCCGCGCCTACGAGCAGTACTTC. Translated: CASSYIPRAYEQYF.

This chain joins TRBV7-8 and TRBJ1-5; possibly TRBD1 for D (5 bases). Germline CDR1 is SGHVS and CDR2 is FQNEAQ. The CDR3 is 17 amino acids. V lost 5 bases to trimming and J lost 1 base, with 18 bases between them. CDR3 nucleotides: TGTGCCAGCAGCATAGGCCTGGGGCGGGCCAGCAATCAGCCCCAGCATTTT. It encodes CASSIGLGRASNQPQHF.

Only a few counts were recorded for this clonotype. The gene calls are TRBV5-5 and TRBJ2-1; 10 nucleotides agree with TRBD2. The CDR3 extends over 16 amino acids. From germline, CDR1 is SGHKS and CDR2 YYEKEE (reference sequence). V shed 4 bases, J shed 5 bases, and the junction held 9 bases outside the gene matches. CDR3 DNA: TGTGCCAGCAGCCCCCGTGCTAGCGGGAGTCACAATGAGCAGTTCTTC. This codes for CASSPRASGSHNEQFF.

A note on this clonotype: A much larger clone is a single base away; this may be a read error. The rearrangement links TRBV5-6 to TRBJ2-1; 10 nucleotides line up with TRBD2. Trimming cost V 4 bases and J 10 bases; bases outside gene matches: 11. Germline CDR1 is SGHDT and CDR2 is YYEEEE. The CDR3 runs to 15 residues. This chain's CDR3 is CASSPTTSGNHEQFF. In DNA form, the CDR3 reads TGTGCCAGCAGCCCTACTACTAGCGGGAACCACGAGCAGTTCTTC.

About this clonotype itself: One junction end disagrees with the germline gene, perhaps due to a read error. The rearrangement joins TRBV4-3 to TRBJ2-1, with D unresolved. Germline lookup yields CDR1 LGHNA and CDR2 YSLEER. The CDR3 has 13 amino acids. For the CDR3, the DNA is TGCGCCAGCAGGAAGGATGGTTACAGTGAGCAGTTCTTC. Translating gives CASRKDGYSEQFF.

This clonotype was recorded many times. The CDR3 DNA reads as TGTGCCAGCAGTAGCGACAAGGCCAAAAACATTCAGTACTTC. It translates to CASSSDKAKNIQYF. The chain employs TRBV12-3 or TRBV12-4 and TRBJ2-4; D uncertain. The CDR3 runs 14 residues. V lost 5 bases and J lost 1, with 9 bases in between.

The chain has TRBV5-1 and TRBJ2-3, with D uncertain. V was shortened by 0 bases and J by 2 bases, with 19 bases between the two germline ends. Looked up from germline, CDR1 is SGHRS and CDR2 is YFSETQ. This CDR3 has 18 amino acids. CDR3 loop: CASSLGTRRRDLTDTQYF. The CDR3 nucleotides read TGCGCCAGCAGCTTGGGGACCAGGCGACGTGACCTCACAGATACGCAGTATTTT.

The chain has TRBV3-1 and TRBJ2-2; 8 bases align to TRBD2. The V segment lost 3 bases and the J segment 5 bases; nucleotides outside the gene matches: 11. There are 17 residues in the CDR3. CDR1 and CDR2 (germline): LGHDT, YNNKEL (reference sequence). CDR3: CASSQGELAAGTGELFF. CDR3 DNA sequence: TGTGCCAGCAGCCAGGGTGAACTAGCGGCAGGAACCGGGGAGCTGTTTTTT. Variable domain in full (rest from reference TRBV3-1 and TRBJ2-2): DTAVSQTPKYLVTQMGNDKSIKCEQNLGHDTMYWYKQDSKKFLKIMFSYNNKELIINETVPNRFSPKSPDKAHLNLHINSLELGDSAVYFCASSQGELAAGTGELFFGEGSRLTVL.

This clonotype has ten or more counts. The V and J genes are TRBV7-2 and TRBJ1-1; 9 bases match TRBD1. J lost 5 bases, V lost 0 bases, and 10 bases had no gene match. This CDR3 has 17 residues. The germline CDR1 and CDR2 sequences are SGHTA and FQGNSA. The CDR3 DNA is TGTGCCAGCAGCTTAGCGTGGGACAGGGTTGGCGGGACTGAAGCTTTCTTT. Amino acids: CASSLAWDRVGGTEAFF.

As for this clonotype: A read error may account for a junction end that differs from germline. This chain uses TRBV7-2 with TRBJ1-2; 7 bases fit TRBD1. The CDR3 runs to 13 residues. Germline V gene sequence: CDR1 SGHTA, CDR2 FQGNSA. The CDR3 sequence: CANSRDSNYGYTF. The DNA of the CDR3 is TGTGCCAACAGCCGGGACAGCAACTATGGCTACACCTTC.

This clonotype showed up many times. The V and J genes are TRBV7-2 and TRBJ2-7; TRBD1 matches at 7 bases. The CDR3 length is 16 residues. CDR1 SGHTA and CDR2 FQGNSA come from the germline V gene. Trimming took 10 bases from V and 1 from J; bases not matched to a gene: 16. The CDR3 sequence: CATSRKGAGKSYEQYF. CDR3 nucleotide sequence: TGTGCCACCTCAAGGAAGGGGGCAGGGAAATCCTACGAGCAGTACTTC.

In its sample, this clonotype was seen once. The J gene is TRBJ2-1, the V gene TRBV7-6, with D perhaps TRBD2 (6 bases). This CDR3 is 18 amino acids long. V lost 5 bases and J 0 bases, leaving 20 bases between the germline ends. Germline V gene sequence: CDR1 SGHVS, CDR2 FNYEAQ. CDR3 in DNA: TGTGCCAGCAGCCAAAGTTCGGGCTTCGGGAGCTCCTACAATGAGCAGTTCTTC. Protein: CASSQSSGFGSSYNEQFF.

Of note for this clonotype: The junction does not match germline at one end; this may be a read error. This chain joins TRBV3-1 and TRBJ2-3; TRBD1 might be the D (6 bases). The CDR3 length is 15 residues. The germline CDR1 and CDR2 sequences are LGHDT and YNNKEL (reference sequence). Written as DNA, the CDR3 is TGTGCCGGCAGCCCAAACCACAGGGCCACAGATACGCAGTATTTT. Protein: CAGSPNHRATDTQYF.

V gene TRBV6-6 combines with J gene TRBJ1-2; TRBD1 aligns across 7 bases. The CDR3 is 14 amino acids. Germline trimming cut 4 bases from V and 4 bases from J; bases unmatched to any gene: 6. Germline values: CDR1 MNHNY, CDR2 SVGAGI (reference sequence). CDR3 nucleotide sequence: TGTGCCAGCAGTTCCCAACAGGGGACCTATGGCTACACCTTC. Translated, it gives CASSSQQGTYGYTF.

At least ten counts were recorded for this clonotype. The chain links TRBV7-9 to TRBJ1-1; maybe TRBD1 (6 bases). The CDR3 is 14 amino acids. Trimming shortened V by 2 bases and J by 5 bases, and 12 bases separated the two germline ends. Per germline, CDR1 SEHNR and CDR2 FQNEAQ (reference sequence). CDR3 in amino acids: CASSLIDRRTEAFF. For the CDR3, the DNA is TGTGCCAGCAGCTTAATAGACAGGAGGACTGAAGCTTTCTTT.

This chain joins TRBV10-3 and TRBJ2-5, with 10 bases lining up with TRBD2. The length of the CDR3 is 16 residues. With V trimmed by 6 bases and J by 4 bases, 11 bases remained unmatched. The germline gives CDR1 ENHRY, CDR2 SYGVKD. The CDR3 DNA reads TGTGCCATCAGGCCTAGCGGGGGCGGCGGGACAGAGACCCAGTACTTC. Protein: CAIRPSGGGGTETQYF.

The chain employs TRBV7-9 and TRBJ2-5; weak D call: TRBD1 (6 bases). With 4 bases removed from V and 4 bases from J, the gap between germline ends came to 19 bases. The CDR3 sequence is 16 residues long. Germline-derived CDR1 and CDR2 are SEHNR and FQNEAQ (reference sequence). This CDR3 reads CASSYRTTGTGETQYF. The CDR3 coding sequence is TGTGCCAGCAGCTACCGGACCACAGGGACGGGAGAGACCCAGTACTTC.

V usage is TRBV4-2 and J usage is TRBJ2-7; the match to TRBD2 covers 12 bases. Germline assignment: CDR1 LGHNA and CDR2 YNFKEQ. The CDR3 length is 16 residues. After removal of 5 bases from V and 0 bases from J, the junction contained 5 bases not matched to a gene. As DNA, the CDR3 is TGTGCCAGCAGCTCAAGACTAGCGGGAGACTCCTACGAGCAGTACTTC. Its protein product is CASSSRLAGDSYEQYF.

This clonotype was seen many times. The chain combines TRBV20-1 with TRBJ2-7, with D maybe TRBD2 (6 bases). Trimming took off 0 bases at V and 6 bases at J, with 27 bases between the two ends. CDR3 length equals 18 residues. CDR1 is DFQATT and CDR2 is SNEGSKA in the germline V gene (reference sequence). In DNA, the CDR3 is TGCAGTGCTAGAGACCGAGACCTGGGACTCCAGAGGTGGGCCGAGCAGTACTTC. It translates to CSARDRDLGLQRWAEQYF.

The rearrangement joins TRBV15 to TRBJ2-7; D is perhaps TRBD1 or TRBD2 (5 bases each). The CDR3 length is 13 residues. The V gene's germline CDR1 is LNHNV and CDR2 YYDKDF (reference sequence). V was cut by 0 bases and J by 6 bases, with 9 bases left in between. DNA of the CDR3: TGTGCCACCAGCAGAGATAAGGGACCCGAGCAGTACTTC. Translating it yields CATSRDKGPEQYF. The whole variable domain, filled in from reference TRBV15 and TRBJ2-7, reads DAMVIQNPRYQVTQFGKPVTLSCSQTLNHNVMYWYQQKSSQAPKLLFHYYDKDFNNEADTPDNFQSRRPNTSFCFLDIRSPGLGDTAMYLCATSRDKGPEQYFGPGTRLTVT.

This chain connects TRBV15 to TRBJ2-5; TRBD1 is a possible D gene (6 bases). Trimming shortened V by 1 base and J by 0 bases, and 12 bases separated the two germline ends. The V gene's germline CDR1 is LNHNV and CDR2 YYDKDF (reference sequence). The CDR3 runs to 16 residues. CDR3 loop: CATSRANTGHQETQYF. In DNA, the CDR3 is TGTGCCACCAGCAGAGCCAACACAGGGCACCAAGAGACCCAGTACTTC.